These 15 T cell receptor beta chains were all obtained from the same sample, sequenced in a study of shared clonotypes between healthy human individuals. Naive CD8 cells were CD45RO-negative, positively selected for CCR7, excluding terminally differentiated effector memory CD45RA+ cells. Here immunoSEQ multiplex PCR was the method, and the copy in TCRdb shows in-frame clones only, minus some. Of over 2,000,000 clones listed, 90% to 95% are singletons. The sample comprised naive CD8+ T cells from PBMCs. These receptors all come from a man between 18 and 35 years old in good health. Some clones in this sample may be carry-over from other donors' samples.

In this sample, this clone turned up a few times. The chain uses TRBV4-1 and TRBJ1-1; the D gene is possibly TRBD1 (6 bases). Trimming shortened V by 4 bases and J by 1 base, and 13 bases separated the two germline ends. In germline, CDR1 is MGHRA, CDR2 YSYEKL. The CDR3 covers 15 residues. The CDR3 is CASSPTQQGNTEAFF. For the CDR3, the DNA is TGCGCCAGCAGCCCGACCCAACAGGGGAACACTGAAGCTTTCTTT.

This chain joins TRBV28 and TRBJ2-2; 9 positions agree with TRBD2. After removal of 7 bases from V and 3 bases from J, the junction contained 6 bases not matched to a gene. Germline V gives CDR1 MDHEN, CDR2 SYDVKM. This CDR3 spans 15 amino acids. CDR3 coding DNA: TGTGCCAGCAATGAGTTAGCGGGAGACACCGGGGAGCTGTTTTTT. It yields the protein CASNELAGDTGELFF.

V gene TRBV4-2 combines with J gene TRBJ2-1, with TRBD2 identical over 7 bases. CDR3 size: 14 residues. The junction had 6 bases not matched to a gene; V was cut back by 4 bases and J by 6 bases. CDR1 is LGHNA, CDR2 YNFKEQ, per germline. CDR3 bases: TGTGCCAGCAGCCGAGGACTAGAGGGCAATGAGCAGTTCTTC. Translation gives CASSRGLEGNEQFF.

This clone was picked up a small number of times. The chain couples TRBV10-3 to TRBJ1-1; 9 bases map to TRBD1. The junction had 4 bases not matched to a gene; V was cut back by 3 bases and J by 2 bases. Germline CDR1 reads ENHRY; CDR2 reads SYGVKD. CDR3 length: 15 residues. The CDR3 nucleotides are TGTGCCATCAGTGAACGACAGGGGGTTAACACTGAAGCTTTCTTT. Encoded protein: CAISERQGVNTEAFF.

Details on this clone: The sample has other DNA sequences that encode this CDR3 too. The V call is TRBV5-1, the J call TRBJ2-3; D not certain. The CDR3 runs to 14 residues. Trimming took off 0 bases at V and 0 bases at J, with 5 bases between the two ends. Germline V lookup: CDR1 SGHRS, CDR2 YFSETQ. The DNA of the CDR3 is TGCGCCAGCAGCTTGGTTGTCAGCACAGATACGCAGTATTTT. Translating gives CASSLVVSTDTQYF.

There are a few counts of this clone. The V gene is TRBV6-5, the J gene TRBJ1-2; D is ambiguous. CDR1 is MNHEY, CDR2 SVGAGI, per germline. The CDR3 sequence is 14 residues long. V was trimmed by 0 bases and J by 3 bases, leaving 8 bases between them. CDR3 sequence reads: CASSYSAEDYGYTF. The CDR3 DNA sequence: TGTGCCAGCAGTTACTCGGCGGAGGACTATGGCTACACCTTC.

The J gene is TRBJ2-7, the V gene TRBV14; D gene unclear. CDR1 and CDR2 (germline): SGHDN, FVKESK. V lost 1 base and J lost 3, with 10 bases in between. CDR3 size: 14 residues. The CDR3 here is CASSQAGPYYEQYF. CDR3 nucleotide sequence: TGTGCCAGCAGCCAAGCTGGACCCTACTACGAGCAGTACTTC.

The CDR3 region is CASSYDGVDGYTF. The CDR3 nucleotides are TGTGCCAGCAGTTACGACGGGGTTGATGGCTACACCTTC. The J gene is TRBJ1-2, the V gene TRBV6-5; D gene ambiguous. This CDR3 comprises 13 residues. Trimming stripped 2 bases from V and 6 bases from J, with 10 bases between. The V gene's germline CDR1 is MNHEY and CDR2 SVGAGI.

The gene calls are TRBV18 and TRBJ2-7; 9 bases fit TRBD1. CDR1 is KGHSH and CDR2 is LQKENI in the germline V gene. The V segment lost 3 bases and the J segment 5 bases; nucleotides outside the gene matches: 5. The CDR3 has 14 residues. CDR3 nucleotides: TGTGCCAGCTCACCGAGGGACAGGGTAAACGAGCAGTACTTC. It translates to CASSPRDRVNEQYF.

The V call is TRBV18, the J call TRBJ2-7; D is unclear. Germline V gene lookup returns CDR1 KGHSH and CDR2 LQKENI. Deletions cut 6 bases from V and 2 bases from J, with 11 bases between. This CDR3 is built from 13 residues. In DNA form, the CDR3 reads TGTGCCAGCTCTATAGGTGAGACCTACGAGCAGTACTTC. It translates to CASSIGETYEQYF.

This chain links TRBV7-9 with TRBJ2-1, with 9 bases lining up with TRBD2. CDR1 is SEHNR, CDR2 FQNEAQ, per germline (reference sequence). CDR3 length equals 17 residues. Trimming cost V 1 base and J 3 bases; bases outside gene matches: 7. This chain's CDR3 is CASSLDPRLADYNEQFF. CDR3 nucleotides: TGTGCCAGCAGCTTAGACCCCCGACTAGCGGACTACAATGAGCAGTTCTTC.

This chain uses TRBV4-1 with TRBJ2-7; D tentatively fits TRBD1 or TRBD2 (5 bases each). With 4 bases removed from V and 7 bases from J, the gap between germline ends came to 17 bases. The germline gives CDR1 MGHRA, CDR2 YSYEKL. This CDR3 has 14 residues. CDR3 DNA: TGCGCCAGCAGCCCACAGGTTGGCGGGTGGGAGCAGTACTTC. Translated, it gives CASSPQVGGWEQYF.

A remark on this clone: Other DNA variants within this sample encode the same CDR3. V usage is TRBV9 and J usage is TRBJ2-1; 8 bases map to TRBD2. The V segment lost 3 bases and the J segment 0 bases; nucleotides outside the gene matches: 5. The CDR3 is made up of 16 amino acids. CDR1 SGDLS and CDR2 YYNGEE come from the germline V gene. The CDR3 coding sequence is TGTGCCAGCAGCGGTATAAGCGGGAGCTCCTACAATGAGCAGTTCTTC. It encodes CASSGISGSSYNEQFF. Drawing the rest from reference TRBV9 and TRBJ2-1, the complete variable domain is DSGVTQTPKHLITATGQRVTLRCSPRSGDLSVYWYQQSLDQGLQFLIQYYNGEERAKGNILERFSAQQFPDLHSELNLSSLELGDSALYFCASSGISGSSYNEQFFGPGTRLTVL.

This chain links TRBV14 with TRBJ2-7; D is perhaps TRBD2 (5 bases). Germline V gene lookup returns CDR1 SGHDN and CDR2 FVKESK. The V gene lost 0 bases and the J gene lost 6 bases, with 9 bases spanning the gap. The length of the CDR3 is 13 residues. CDR3 sequence (DNA): TGTGCCAGCAGCCAAGACGGGGAATTCGAGCAGTACTTC. This gives the protein CASSQDGEFEQYF.

The genes are TRBV6-5 and TRBJ1-1; 8 positions agree with TRBD1. The CDR3 contains 14 residues. Germline loops: CDR1 MNHEY, CDR2 SVGAGI. V shed 6 bases, J shed 1 base, and the junction held 4 bases outside the gene matches. CDR3 sequence: CASRLDRGNTEAFF. The CDR3 coding sequence is TGTGCCAGCAGGCTCGACAGGGGGAACACTGAAGCTTTCTTT.